The sample holds many counts of the clone carrying this TCR beta chain. Its antigen is not known. The data originate from a study of spatial heterogeneity in lung cancer. Study outcomes and limitations: Tumoral mutation counts were tracked by counts of expanded intratumoral alpha and beta TCRs. Nonsynonymous mutations, ubiquitous and regional, were tracked respectively by counts of ubiquitous and regional expanded TCRs.

Time point described: sample taken at primary tumor resection. From tumor, nontumor lung or frozen PBMC, whole RNA was taken unsorted for sequencing. Deletions cut 2 bases from V and 6 bases from J, with 10 bases between. The CDR3 runs to 13 residues. In germline, CDR1 is DFQATT, CDR2 SNEGSKA (reference sequence). Every molecule of TCR cDNA had its own unique molecular identifier. TCRdb independently ran MiXCR on the 5' RACE reads; one entry per CDR3 protein. The table lists 7,500 to 8,000 distinct CDR3 sequences, around 7% of them singletons. This clonotype was obtained from a female donor with early-stage non-small cell lung cancer. The sample was lung tumor tissue, taken at surgery. This chain uses TRBV20-1 with TRBJ2-2, with D perhaps TRBD1 (5 bases). CDR3 coding DNA: TGCAGTGCTAGACTAGGGGTTGCCGGGGAGCTGTTTTTT. Its protein is CSARLGVAGELFF.